Below are 2 T cell receptor beta chains sequenced from a single sample in a study of CD8 T cells in Susac syndrome (dated by TCRdb to the late 2010s). Receptor amplification or capture employed the immunoSEQ multiplex PCR assay. RNA was extracted using the RNeasy kit, and roughly 0.45 to 1 microgram was reverse transcribed with random hexamers. TCRdb reworked the public reads: Q25 trimming with fastp, MiXCR clone assembly, productive beta chains retained. Each entry merges the rows of one CDR3 protein and shows their most common DNA and genes. The sample profile shows about 180,000 distinct CDR3 sequences; 94% of them were found once. The ten largest clones represent 0.1% to 0.13% of the sample. Sequenced sample: CD4+ T cells from PBMCs. These receptors came from a human donor with Susac syndrome.

This chain connects TRBV3-1 to TRBJ1-2; TRBD1 matches 9 bases. Germline V CDR1 and CDR2: LGHDT, YNNKEL (reference sequence). Trimming at V came to 1 base and at J to 8 bases, leaving 8 bases not matched to a gene. CDR3 length: 15 amino acids. The CDR3 DNA sequence: TGTGCCAGCAGCCAAGTTGGACAGGGGTGGATCGGCTACACCTTC. Translated: CASSQVGQGWIGYTF.

The chain links TRBV5-4 to TRBJ1-3; TRBD1 matches 7 bases. This CDR3 comprises 15 residues. V shed 2 bases, J shed 8 bases, and the junction held 10 bases outside the gene matches. The germline V gene has CDR1 SGHNT and CDR2 YYREEE (reference sequence). This CDR3 reads CASSFSGQPWDTIYF. In DNA form, the CDR3 reads TGTGCCAGCAGCTTCTCGGGACAGCCTTGGGACACCATATATTTT.